The rows below give T cell receptor beta chains drawn from one sample of a study of T-cell memory formation after mild COVID-19. TCRdb processed the 5' RACE reads anew with MiXCR; each CDR3 protein has one entry. The table has around 90,000 distinct CDR3 sequences, roughly an eighth seen once. Input material: PBMCs or a T cell subset sorted from them (not recorded which). These receptors all stem from an adult woman who had mild COVID-19 (a few samples of this study predate the infection). Cell type and time point are not known. The CDR3 runs from the conserved cysteine through the conserved F or W. The D gene is left open where the match is weak. Clone sizes are given selectively: once, few, many, or a class where the clone is expanded.

J	V	D	size	CDR3	DNA
TRBJ2-7	TRBV10-3	TRBD1	NA	CAISEPTGGEQYF	TGTGCCATCAGTGAGCCGACAGGGGGAGAGCAGTACTTC
TRBJ2-7	TRBV6-2/TRBV6-3	TRBD2	many	CASSYSILAGTHEQYF	TGTGCCAGCAGTTACTCGATCCTAGCGGGGACTCACGAGCAGTACTTC
TRBJ2-1	TRBV6-2/TRBV6-3	NA	NA	CATRGRGDNEQFF	TGTGCCACCAGGGGTCGTGGGGACAATGAGCAGTTCTTC
TRBJ2-5	TRBV6-1	NA	medium-sized	CASSEYGGQETQYF	TGTGCCAGCAGTGAATATGGGGGACAAGAGACCCAGTACTTC
TRBJ2-7	TRBV4-1	NA	NA	CASSPGPGAYEQYF	TGCGCCAGCAGCCCCGGGCCTGGGGCCTACGAGCAGTACTTC
TRBJ2-3	TRBV19	NA	few	CASSPTSLTDTQYF	TGTGCCAGTAGCCCAACTAGTTTAACAGATACGCAGTATTTT
TRBJ2-7	TRBV5-1	NA	many	CASSRTSSYEQYF	TGCGCCAGCAGCAGAACGAGCTCCTACGAGCAGTACTTC
TRBJ2-2	TRBV20-1	NA	many	CSASPGQWDTGELFF	TGCAGTGCTAGCCCGGGACAATGGGACACCGGGGAGCTGTTTTTT
TRBJ2-1	TRBV7-7	TRBD2	many	CASSSGLGDEQFF	TGTGCCAGCAGCTCAGGACTAGGGGATGAGCAGTTCTTC
TRBJ2-7	TRBV4-1	NA	few	CASSQGRGDHEQYF	TGCGCCAGCAGCCAAGGCAGGGGGGACCACGAGCAGTACTTC
TRBJ2-7	TRBV12-3/TRBV12-4	NA	few	CASTPLPETAIYEQYF	TGTGCCAGCACCCCCCTTCCGGAAACAGCGATCTACGAGCAGTACTTC
TRBJ1-2	TRBV2	TRBD1	few	CASSWDSGNYGYTF	TGTGCCAGCAGTTGGGACAGTGGAAACTATGGCTACACCTTC
TRBJ2-1	TRBV7-9	TRBD2	few	CASSYSGLAGEQFF	TGTGCCAGCAGCTACTCCGGACTAGCGGGAGAGCAGTTCTTC
TRBJ1-5	TRBV11-2	NA	few	CASSLGGDYQPQHF	TGTGCCAGCAGCTTAGGGGGGGACTATCAGCCCCAGCATTTT
TRBJ2-3	TRBV7-8	NA	NA	CASSLIPSGTDTQYF	TGTGCCAGCAGCTTAATCCCAAGCGGCACAGATACGCAGTATTTT
TRBJ1-1	TRBV5-1	NA	few	CASRRDRNTEAFF	TGCGCCAGCAGAAGGGACCGAAACACTGAAGCTTTCTTT
TRBJ2-7	TRBV2	TRBD1	few	CASSETRGKSYEQYF	TGTGCCAGCAGTGAAACCAGGGGGAAATCCTACGAGCAGTACTTC
TRBJ2-5	TRBV5-1	NA	NA	CASSLSQSAETQYF	TGCGCCAGCAGCTTGTCACAGTCGGCAGAGACCCAGTACTTC
TRBJ1-1	TRBV5-6	NA	NA	CASSLVRHGPGILVNTEAFF	TGTGCCAGCAGCTTAGTCCGCCACGGGCCCGGGATTTTGGTGAACACTGAAGCTTTCTTT
TRBJ1-2	TRBV29-1	TRBD1	NA	CSVVNFAGQGRTFGGYTF	TGCAGCGTAGTCAACTTTGCCGGACAGGGTCGGACCTTCGGAGGCTACACCTTC
TRBJ1-1	TRBV30	NA	few	CAWSDLDGAFF	TGTGCCTGGAGTGATCTGGATGGAGCTTTCTTT
TRBJ2-5	TRBV6-1	NA	many	CASSEAAEETQYF	TGTGCCAGCAGTGAAGCGGCAGAAGAGACCCAGTACTTC
TRBJ2-1	TRBV7-2	NA	few	CASSLGGQTQVSYNEQFF	TGTGCCAGCAGCTTGGGGGGACAGACCCAGGTCTCCTACAATGAGCAGTTCTTC
TRBJ2-5	TRBV21-1	NA	many	CASSKCTGTGEETQYF	TGTGCCAGCAGCAAATGCACAGGGACAGGGGAAGAGACCCAGTACTTC
TRBJ2-1	TRBV7-9	NA	NA	CASSLSKNEQFF	TGTGCCAGCAGCTTGTCGAAGAATGAGCAGTTCTTC
TRBJ2-4	TRBV3-1	TRBD1	few	CASSQVSSGGVWNIQYF	TGTGCCAGCAGCCAAGTTTCGTCAGGGGGCGTTTGGAACATTCAGTACTTC
TRBJ1-1	TRBV13	NA	NA	CASSEGHPFEAFF	TGTGCCAGCAGCGAGGGACACCCGTTTGAAGCTTTCTTT
TRBJ2-7	TRBV19	TRBD2	many	CASSSGTSTYEQYF	TGTGCCAGTAGTAGCGGGACTAGCACTTACGAGCAGTACTTC
TRBJ2-1	TRBV11-3	TRBD2	few	CASSLSGGTYNEQFF	TGTGCCAGCAGCTTATCGGGGGGGACCTACAATGAGCAGTTCTTC
TRBJ2-7	TRBV7-9	NA	few	CASSSDRSYEQYF	TGTGCCAGCAGCTCAGACAGGAGCTACGAGCAGTACTTC
TRBJ1-4	TRBV6-6	NA	few	CASSYLVLQARDEKLFF	TGTGCCAGCAGTTACTTGGTTCTGCAGGCTAGAGATGAAAAACTGTTTTTT
TRBJ2-7	TRBV6-2/TRBV6-3	TRBD2	NA	CASSLSGAGGREQYF	TGTGCCAGCAGTCTTTCGGGAGCGGGGGGTCGGGAGCAGTACTTC
TRBJ1-6	TRBV7-9	NA	few	CASSSVVGVSLHF	TGTGCCAGCAGCTCCGTGGTAGGAGTATCCCTCCACTTT
TRBJ1-3	TRBV12-3/TRBV12-4	NA	NA	CASSLGGEDTIYF	TGTGCCAGCAGTTTAGGGGGAGAAGACACCATATATTTT
TRBJ1-5	TRBV12-3/TRBV12-4	NA	few	CASDEAGGTQPQHF	TGTGCCAGCGATGAGGCGGGGGGCACTCAGCCCCAGCATTTT
TRBJ2-3	TRBV5-1	NA	few	CASSLAWGDTDTQYF	TGCGCCAGCAGCTTGGCCTGGGGAGACACAGATACGCAGTATTTT
TRBJ1-3	TRBV4-1	NA	NA	CASSQERWEGNTIYF	TGCGCCAGCAGCCAAGAACGTTGGGAGGGAAACACCATATATTTT